This T cell receptor (beta chain) was sequenced during a study of T cell responses to AZD1222 COVID-19 vaccine. With respect to this clone: What it binds is unknown.

Profiling relied on immunoSEQ multiplex PCR, and the TCRdb table lists in-frame clones only, not all of them. The data contain just over 15,000 clones, 88% of them singletons. General study findings and limits: Spike as a whole was targeted by vaccine-associated CD4 TCRs, dominant at 160-218 and 743-854. Donors were chiefly white British, with a greater number of females, and clonal diversity was perhaps underestimated.

Germline CDR1 SNHLY, CDR2 FYNNEI. This CDR3 spans 16 amino acids. Trimming took 6 bases from V and 4 from J, leaving 16 bases between them. Sequenced material: peripheral blood, taken 28 days after the second AZD1222 dose. The rearrangement uses TRBV2 and TRBJ1-6; D gene uncertain. The receptor was derived from an adult who received the AZD1222 COVID-19 vaccine. The CDR3 loop reads CASRETAAAYNSPLHF. The CDR3 bases are TGTGCCAGCAGGGAAACCGCGGCAGCATATAATTCACCCCTCCACTTT.